The present TCR beta chain was sequenced within a study of OX40 agonist ivuxolimab in advanced cancers. Turning to the study itself: The patients got ivuxolimab, which is an agonistic anti-OX40 (CD134) antibody. Participants averaged about 60 years of age (range about 23 to 80) and were roughly 80% male.

Notes on this clone: Its antigen is still unknown.

Findings and caveats of the study: Some patients who did not respond also had low normalized T-cell clonal expansion.

Assay used: immunoSEQ multiplex PCR; TCRdb lists only in-frame clones, some missing. The sample shows more than 65,000 clones, around nine tenths of them seen only once. The CDR3 loop spans 14 amino acids. Germline V lookup: CDR1 SEHNR, CDR2 FQNEAQ (reference sequence). V lost 4 bases and J lost 4; bases outside the gene matches: 7. The chain couples TRBV7-9 to TRBJ2-7; 7 bases align to TRBD2. The material was CD4+ or CD8+ T cells sorted from blood, obtained in a trial of the OX40 agonist ivuxolimab. The receptor was isolated from an adult with an advanced solid tumor such as melanoma, head and neck, liver or kidney cancer. This chain's CDR3 is CASSSTGGGYEQYF. CDR3 coding DNA: TGTGCCAGCAGCTCGACTGGCGGGGGATACGAGCAGTACTTC.